The 25 T cell receptor beta chains given below trace back to one sample, sequenced in a study of CD8+ T cells in alopecia areata. The sequencing template was cDNA reverse transcribed from extracted RNA. Produced via immunoSEQ multiplex PCR; TCRdb's table is partial and in-frame only. The table has around 82,000 clones, roughly 51% seen once. The sequenced sample was NKG2D-high CD8+ T cells sorted from blood. These receptor sequences come from a human donor with alopecia areata.

V usage is TRBV13 and J usage is TRBJ2-6; TRBD1 aligns across 7 bases. The length of the CDR3 is 16 residues. V lost 5 bases and J lost 1; bases outside the gene matches: 5. Looked up from germline, CDR1 is PRHDT and CDR2 is FYEKMQ (reference sequence). In DNA, the CDR3 is TGTGCCAGCAGCACCCGACAGGGTTCTGGGGCCAACGTCCTGACTTTC. This sequence encodes CASSTRQGSGANVLTF.

The genes are TRBV13 and TRBJ2-2, with a weak D call TRBD1 (6 bases). The V and J ends lost 2 bases and 0 bases respectively, with 13 bases between them. This CDR3 region has 17 residues. Germline V gene sequence: CDR1 PRHDT, CDR2 FYEKMQ (reference sequence). This CDR3 is CASSLLDGGANTGELFF. The CDR3 DNA reads TGTGCCAGCAGCTTATTGGATGGGGGCGCGAACACCGGGGAGCTGTTTTTT.

The chain employs TRBV27 and TRBJ1-1; D uncertain. The germline V gene has CDR1 MNHEY and CDR2 SMNVEV (reference sequence). Trimming cost V 5 bases and J 2 bases, with 12 bases left between them. The CDR3 length is 14 residues. The CDR3 region is CASSAAVGNTEAFF. The CDR3 coding sequence is TGTGCCAGCAGTGCCGCCGTCGGAAACACTGAAGCTTTCTTT.

This chain joins TRBV29-1 and TRBJ2-5, with 7 bases aligning to TRBD1. This CDR3 contains 14 residues. The V gene's germline CDR1 is SQVTM and CDR2 ANQGSEA. Trimming removed 6 bases from V and 1 base from J; junction bases left unmatched: 8. The CDR3 DNA sequence: TGCAGCGTAGACCGGGACAGCACCCAAGAGACCCAGTACTTC. Its translation: CSVDRDSTQETQYF. The full variable domain, with the rest looked up from reference TRBV29-1 and TRBJ2-5, is SAVISQKPSRDICQRGTSLTIQCQVDSQVTMMFWYRQQPGQSLTLIATANQGSEATYESGFVIDKFPISRPNLTFSTLTVSNMSPEDSSIYLCSVDRDSTQETQYFGPGTRLLVL.

This clone was recorded a few times. The J gene is TRBJ2-1, the V gene TRBV6-6; 10 positions match TRBD2. Germline V gene sequence: CDR1 MNHNY, CDR2 SVGAGI (reference sequence). The length of the CDR3 is 16 residues. V lost 2 bases, J lost 4 bases, and 5 bases stayed unmatched. The CDR3 loop reads CASSYGSGGGYNEQFF. As DNA, the CDR3 is TGTGCCAGCAGTTACGGGAGCGGGGGGGGTTACAATGAGCAGTTCTTC.

The chain is built from TRBV29-1 and TRBJ2-7; D may be TRBD1 (5 bases). The germline CDR1 and CDR2 sequences are SQVTM and ANQGSEA. The CDR3 sequence is 13 residues long. The V end was cut by 4 bases, the J end by 0 bases, with 10 bases between. The CDR3 sequence: CSVGGLSSYEQYF. The CDR3, as DNA: TGCAGCGTTGGGGGCCTGAGCTCCTACGAGCAGTACTTC.

This clone was counted between two and nine times. The J gene is TRBJ2-3, the V gene TRBV5-6, with 7 bases lining up with TRBD1. The germline V gene has CDR1 SGHDT and CDR2 YYEEEE. Trimming took 3 bases from V and 4 from J; bases not matched to a gene: 11. The CDR3 runs to 16 residues. The CDR3 DNA follows: TGTGCCAGCAGCTCCTTCGACAGGGTCCGCTCAGATACGCAGTATTTT. The encoded protein is CASSSFDRVRSDTQYF. Drawing the rest from reference TRBV5-6 and TRBJ2-3, the complete variable domain is DAGVTQSPTHLIKTRGQQVTLRCSPKSGHDTVSWYQQALGQGPQFIFQYYEEEERQRGNFPDRFSGHQFPNYSSELNVNALLLGDSALYLCASSSFDRVRSDTQYFGPGTRLTVL.

This rearrangement joins TRBV9 to TRBJ2-7; no clear D gene. From germline, CDR1 is SGDLS and CDR2 YYNGEE. CDR3 size: 12 residues. Trimming cost V 4 bases and J 6 bases, with 11 bases left between them. The CDR3 coding sequence is TGTGCCAGCAGCCCAAAGGTTGGCGAGCAGTACTTC. Its protein is CASSPKVGEQYF.

This clone showed up just a few times. The V call is TRBV29-1, the J call TRBJ2-1, with TRBD2 matching over 7 bases. Germline V CDR1 and CDR2: SQVTM, ANQGSEA. The CDR3 covers 14 residues. With V trimmed by 7 bases and J by 2 bases, 8 bases remained unmatched. CDR3 in DNA: TGCAGCGGATCCCTAGCGGAACCCTACAATGAGCAGTTCTTC. Protein: CSGSLAEPYNEQFF.

This clone was seen a few times. V is TRBV19 and J is TRBJ2-1, with 7 bases that match TRBD2. After removal of 9 bases from V and 0 bases from J, the junction contained 11 bases not matched to a gene. CDR1 and CDR2 from the germline V gene are LNHDA and SQIVND (reference sequence). This CDR3 has 16 residues. In nucleotides, the CDR3 is TGTGCCAGCAAAATAAGGGAGGGAGACTCCTACAATGAGCAGTTCTTC. This encodes CASKIREGDSYNEQFF. The entire variable domain, with the rest obtained from reference TRBV19 and TRBJ2-1, is as follows: DGGITQSPKYLFRKEGQNVTLSCEQNLNHDAMYWYRQDPGQGLRLIYYSQIVNDFQKGDIAEGYSVSREKKESFPLTVTSAQKNPTAFYLCASKIREGDSYNEQFFGPGTRLTVL.

The V call is TRBV5-1, the J call TRBJ2-7, with TRBD1 as a possible D gene (5 bases). The germline gives CDR1 SGHRS, CDR2 YFSETQ. The length of the CDR3 is 13 residues. The germline V and J ends were trimmed by 0 bases and 7 bases, with 11 bases remaining between them. The CDR3 reads CASSLATGQEQYF. The CDR3 DNA sequence: TGCGCCAGCAGCTTGGCCACAGGCCAGGAGCAGTACTTC.

This clone was seen a handful of times. The rearrangement joins TRBV28 to TRBJ1-1; D uncertain. This CDR3 is 13 amino acids long. The germline gives CDR1 MDHEN, CDR2 SYDVKM. The V and J ends lost 3 bases and 0 bases respectively, with 5 bases between them. CDR3 nucleotide sequence: TGTGCCAGCAGTTTTAGGATGAACACTGAAGCTTTCTTT. Residues: CASSFRMNTEAFF.

V is TRBV7-8 and J is TRBJ1-1; D gene uncertain. Germline CDR1 is SGHVS and CDR2 is FQNEAQ. Trimming removed 6 bases from V and 4 bases from J, with 9 bases in between. This CDR3 region has 12 residues. The CDR3 protein is CASSREGTEAFF. The DNA of the CDR3 is TGTGCCAGCAGTAGAGAGGGCACTGAAGCTTTCTTT.

This clone was counted between two and nine times. V is TRBV7-8 and J is TRBJ1-6; possibly TRBD1 for D (5 bases). Trimming took off 8 bases at V and 9 bases at J, with 11 bases between the two ends. The CDR3 consists of 12 residues. From germline, CDR1 is SGHVS and CDR2 FQNEAQ. CDR3 sequence reads: CASYSGGSPLHF. The CDR3 nucleotides are TGTGCCAGCTATTCCGGGGGTTCACCCCTCCACTTT.

This sequence joins TRBV25-1 and TRBJ2-7; D unresolved. V gave up 3 bases and J gave up 4 bases, with 7 bases separating them. Germline CDR1 and CDR2: MGHDK and SYGVNS. This CDR3 has 12 amino acids. The CDR3 nucleotides are TGTGCCAGCAGTGAGAATCTATACGAGCAGTACTTC. It encodes CASSENLYEQYF.

The CDR3 region is CASSYSEVNTQYF. The CDR3 nucleotides read TGTGCCAGCAGTTACTCGGAGGTCAATACGCAGTATTTT. The rearrangement links TRBV6-6 to TRBJ2-3; possible D gene TRBD2, 5 bases. The CDR3 has 13 amino acids. The V gene's germline CDR1 is MNHNY and CDR2 SVGAGI (reference sequence). V was shortened by 0 bases and J by 7 bases, with 8 bases between the two germline ends.

The chain combines TRBV29-1 with TRBJ2-6; D ambiguous. CDR1 SQVTM and CDR2 ANQGSEA come from the germline V gene. The CDR3 sequence is 13 residues long. V was pared by 5 bases and J by 4 bases, with 9 bases between. The CDR3 coding sequence is TGCAGCGTTTCTGGGCCCGGGGCCAACGTCCTGACTTTC. It translates to CSVSGPGANVLTF.

The gene calls are TRBV27 and TRBJ2-1, with 7 bases identical to TRBD2. The germline gives CDR1 MNHEY, CDR2 SMNVEV (reference sequence). This CDR3 spans 16 amino acids. The V segment lost 2 bases and the J segment 8 bases; nucleotides outside the gene matches: 12. The CDR3 bases are TGTGCCAGCAGTTTAGGGGCGGGGGTCTCTATGGATGAGCAGTTCTTC. It codes for CASSLGAGVSMDEQFF.

The chain employs TRBV2 and TRBJ2-1; no definite D call. The germline gives CDR1 SNHLY, CDR2 FYNNEI. V was pared by 3 bases and J by 4 bases, with 4 bases between. The CDR3 has 12 amino acids. The CDR3 DNA is TGTGCCAGCAGTGAGGGATACAATGAGCAGTTCTTC. Its protein product is CASSEGYNEQFF.

This clone was counted a few times. The chain joins TRBV29-1 to TRBJ2-5, with 10 bases lining up with TRBD2. The germline V gene encodes CDR1 SQVTM and CDR2 ANQGSEA. The CDR3 covers 15 residues. V lost 8 bases and J lost 5; bases outside the gene matches: 14. This chain's CDR3 is CSLRLAGVLRETQYF. The CDR3 bases are TGCAGCTTGAGGCTAGCGGGAGTCCTCAGGGAGACCCAGTACTTC.

Turning to this clone: Other nucleotide sequences in the sample specify the same CDR3. The chain carries TRBV10-3 and TRBJ2-7, with D perhaps TRBD1 (5 bases). This CDR3 is built from 11 residues. Germline V gives CDR1 ENHRY, CDR2 SYGVKD. V gave up 9 bases and J gave up 3 bases, with 9 bases separating them. The CDR3 loop reads CAISDSYEQYF. CDR3 sequence (DNA): TGTGCCATTTCCGACAGCTACGAGCAGTACTTC.

The rearrangement uses TRBV27 and TRBJ2-1, with D perhaps being TRBD1 or TRBD2 (6 bases each). This CDR3 region has 15 residues. V lost 7 bases and J 1 base, leaving 14 bases between the germline ends. Germline CDR1 and CDR2: MNHEY and SMNVEV (reference sequence). The CDR3 sequence is CASIRGRGSYNEQFF. CDR3 DNA: TGTGCCAGCATACGGGGGCGCGGGTCCTACAATGAGCAGTTCTTC.

This clone has just a few counts. The rearrangement uses TRBV29-1 and TRBJ2-7; D unclear. Germline lookup yields CDR1 SQVTM and CDR2 ANQGSEA. The CDR3 is made up of 10 amino acids. V was shortened by 5 bases and J by 2 bases, with 4 bases between the two germline ends. The CDR3 here is CSVSTYEQYF. CDR3 nucleotide sequence: TGCAGCGTTTCGACCTACGAGCAGTACTTC.

This clone was counted between two and nine times. V usage is TRBV28 and J usage is TRBJ1-4, with D possibly TRBD1 on 6 matching bases. The ends were cut back, 4 bases at V and 2 bases at J, with 8 bases in the middle. Germline-derived CDR1 and CDR2 are MDHEN and SYDVKM. CDR3 length: 14 amino acids. The CDR3 spells CASSSGVTNEKLFF. CDR3 DNA sequence: TGTGCCAGCAGTTCAGGGGTGACTAATGAAAAACTGTTTTTT.

The CDR3 here is CASEFPGQENTEAFF. The CDR3 DNA follows: TGTGCCAGCGAATTCCCGGGACAGGAGAACACTGAAGCTTTCTTT. V is TRBV2 and J is TRBJ1-1; 8 bases match TRBD1. The CDR3 contains 15 residues. Germline V gene data show CDR1 as SNHLY and CDR2 as FYNNEI. The J segment lost 1 base and the V segment lost 8 bases, leaving 9 bases of the junction unmatched.